This T cell receptor (beta chain) was identified during a study of shared clonotypes between healthy human individuals. V shed 4 bases and J shed 11 bases, with 12 bases lying between them. The V gene's germline CDR1 is MDHEN and CDR2 SYDVKM. There are 11 residues in the CDR3. The study drew its donors from healthy HIV-negative adults without recent acute infections or vaccinations. Per the study methods: From ImmunoSEQ came sequences covering only the junction and carrying no quality scores, so filtering differed. The data were produced by immunoSEQ multiplex PCR, yet TCRdb's version contains in-frame clones alone and is incomplete. The V and J calls and the clone size are those of that table, but D and trimming were determined from the DNA. Among 2 million to 2.5 million clones listed, roughly 94% were seen once.

This sequence joins TRBV28 and TRBJ2-7, with D perhaps TRBD1 or TRBD2 (5 bases each). This clonotype was sampled from a man younger than 35 in good health. Sequencing was carried out using naive CD4+ T cells sorted from blood. The subset denotes: CD45RA+ positively selected. The CDR3 bases are TGTGCCAGCAGTTCGGGACCTCAAAAGTACTTC. Residues: CASSSGPQKYF.